A selection of T cell receptor beta chains follows, all from one sample in a study of shared clonotypes between healthy human individuals. Clones were read by immunoSEQ multiplex PCR, and TCRdb kept only the in-frame ones, dropping some. The table records millions of clones, more than 80% of them present only once. Sequenced: naive CD4+ T cells sorted from blood. These receptors were taken from a man younger than 35 in good health. Each CDR3 is given with its conserved first and last residue. Fields, in order: D gene, J gene, V gene, CDR3 DNA, CDR3 protein. The D gene is left open where the match is weak.

d_gene: .
j_gene: TRBJ2-2
v_gene: TRBV30
CDR3nt: TGTGCCTGGAGCCAGGGGACCGGGGAGCTGTTTTTT
CDR3aa: CAWSQGTGELFF

d_gene: TRBD1
j_gene: TRBJ1-1
v_gene: TRBV5-4
CDR3nt: TGTGCCAGCAGCCCCCGGACAGGGGGCCCCCTTAAGGCCCGGAACACTGAAGCTTTCTTT
CDR3aa: CASSPRTGGPLKARNTEAFF

d_gene: TRBD1
j_gene: TRBJ1-6
v_gene: TRBV10-2
CDR3nt: TGCGCCAGCAGGGATACAGGGGGCCCCTATAATTCACCCCTCCACTTT
CDR3aa: CASRDTGGPYNSPLHF

d_gene: .
j_gene: TRBJ1-3
v_gene: TRBV30
CDR3nt: TGTGCCTGGAGTTCGGGGTATGGAAACACCATATATTTT
CDR3aa: CAWSSGYGNTIYF

d_gene: .
j_gene: TRBJ2-7
v_gene: TRBV6-5
CDR3nt: .
CDR3aa: CASSTSVGEQYF

d_gene: .
j_gene: TRBJ2-6
v_gene: TRBV30
CDR3nt: TGTGCCTGGAGTGTAAGGCCCTCTGGGGCCAACGTCCTGACTTTC
CDR3aa: CAWSVRPSGANVLTF

d_gene: .
j_gene: TRBJ1-2
v_gene: TRBV7-2
CDR3nt: TGTGCCAGCAGCCTCGGGGGGGCAGAAAATGGCTACACCTTC
CDR3aa: CASSLGGAENGYTF

d_gene: .
j_gene: TRBJ2-5
v_gene: TRBV5-1
CDR3nt: TGCGCCAGCAGCTGGCCCCAAGAGACCCAGTACTTC
CDR3aa: CASSWPQETQYF

d_gene: .
j_gene: TRBJ2-2
v_gene: TRBV28
CDR3nt: TGTGCCAGCAGTTTACAACTTCACAGGTTCATGGACACCGGGGAGCTGTTTTTT
CDR3aa: CASSLQLHRFMDTGELFF

d_gene: TRBD1
j_gene: TRBJ2-7
v_gene: TRBV27
CDR3nt: TGTGCCAGCAGTTTAACCGGGACAGTCCTAGAGCAGTACTTC
CDR3aa: CASSLTGTVLEQYF

d_gene: .
j_gene: TRBJ1-2
v_gene: TRBV27
CDR3nt: TGTGCCAGCAGTCCCGACCGTTTCTATGGCTACACCTTC
CDR3aa: CASSPDRFYGYTF